Presented here are 9 T cell receptor beta chains from one specimen sequenced in a study of T cell responses to AZD1222 COVID-19 vaccine. The protocol was immunoSEQ multiplex PCR, while the TCRdb copy is restricted to in-frame clones and leaves out a portion. The repertoire includes some 150,000 clones, about 85% of them detected once, and less than 3.5% sits in the top ten. The sequencing used peripheral blood, collected on day 0 of AZD1222 vaccination. These receptors originate from an adult in good health.

This chain uses TRBV6-5 with TRBJ2-7; D possibly corresponds to TRBD2 (7 bases). Germline V gene data show CDR1 as MNHEY and CDR2 as SVGAGI. CDR3 length: 15 residues. Trimming stripped 2 bases from V and 5 bases from J, with 16 bases between. CDR3 in DNA: TGTGCCAGCAGTTACGGGGGGGCGATTGGGGACGAGCAGTACTTC. Encoded protein: CASSYGGAIGDEQYF.

V and J are TRBV9 and TRBJ2-2; a possible D gene is TRBD1 (6 bases). The CDR3 totals 16 residues. The V gene lost 4 bases and the J gene lost 3 bases, with 16 bases spanning the gap. CDR1 SGDLS and CDR2 YYNGEE come from the germline V gene. For the CDR3, the DNA is TGTGCCAGCAGCCCCTCCCCCAGGGGCGACACCGGGGAGCTGTTTTTT. Translated: CASSPSPRGDTGELFF.

The CDR3 loop reads CASSYPHAGGPKETQYF. CDR3 in DNA: TGTGCCAGCAGTTACCCACACGCGGGGGGGCCTAAGGAGACCCAGTACTTC. The chain combines TRBV6-2 or TRBV6-3 with TRBJ2-5, with 9 positions matching TRBD2. Looked up from germline, CDR1 is MNHEY and CDR2 is SVGEGT. Germline trimming cut 2 bases from V and 5 bases from J; bases unmatched to any gene: 12. CDR3 length equals 17 residues.

The chain couples TRBV6-2 or TRBV6-3 to TRBJ2-5, with D perhaps TRBD1 (6 bases). The V and J ends lost 2 bases and 4 bases respectively, with 8 bases between them. The CDR3 loop spans 13 amino acids. The V gene's germline CDR1 is MNHEY and CDR2 SVGEGT. This CDR3 reads CASSYRGTETQYF. Here the CDR3 DNA reads TGTGCCAGCAGTTACAGGGGGACAGAGACCCAGTACTTC.

This chain connects TRBV2 to TRBJ1-1; D ambiguous. Per the germline V gene, CDR1 is SNHLY and CDR2 is FYNNEI. The V end was cut by 1 base, the J end by 10 bases, with 10 bases between. This CDR3 has 12 residues. The DNA for the CDR3 is TGTGCCAGCAGTGAAGTCCAAATAACAGCTTTCTTT. Protein sequence: CASSEVQITAFF.

The rearrangement uses TRBV29-1 and TRBJ1-4; 12 bases map to TRBD1. V lost 4 bases and J lost 2; bases outside the gene matches: 2. The germline V gene has CDR1 SQVTM and CDR2 ANQGSEA. The CDR3 loop spans 15 amino acids. In DNA form, the CDR3 reads TGCAGCGTTGTCGGGACAGGGGGCACTAATGAAAAACTGTTTTTT. Its protein product is CSVVGTGGTNEKLFF.

This clone occurred a few times. The chain links TRBV29-1 to TRBJ2-1; no reliable D call. The CDR3 has 14 amino acids. Germline V gene lookup returns CDR1 SQVTM and CDR2 ANQGSEA. V was cut by 4 bases and J by 0 bases, with 10 bases left in between. The CDR3 loop is CSVGGGTSYNEQFF. The CDR3 DNA is TGCAGCGTTGGTGGCGGAACCTCCTACAATGAGCAGTTCTTC.

This clone was counted only a few times. V and J are TRBV10-3 and TRBJ2-7, with D perhaps assigned TRBD1 or TRBD2 (6 bases each). Germline CDR1 ENHRY, CDR2 SYGVKD. This CDR3 has 15 amino acids. Trimming shortened V by 3 bases and J by 6 bases, and 18 bases separated the two germline ends. The CDR3 sequence: CAISDPTGGGSEQYF. In nucleotides, the CDR3 is TGTGCCATCAGTGACCCCACAGGAGGGGGAAGCGAGCAGTACTTC.

V usage is TRBV7-2 and J usage is TRBJ1-6, with 9 bases identical to TRBD1. CDR3 size: 14 residues. V dropped 5 bases and J dropped 6; count of bases not matched to a gene: 2. Germline CDR1 is SGHTA and CDR2 is FQGNSA. The CDR3 DNA reads as TGTGCCAGCAGCCCGGACAGGGGTAATTCACCCCTCCACTTT. Amino acids: CASSPDRGNSPLHF.